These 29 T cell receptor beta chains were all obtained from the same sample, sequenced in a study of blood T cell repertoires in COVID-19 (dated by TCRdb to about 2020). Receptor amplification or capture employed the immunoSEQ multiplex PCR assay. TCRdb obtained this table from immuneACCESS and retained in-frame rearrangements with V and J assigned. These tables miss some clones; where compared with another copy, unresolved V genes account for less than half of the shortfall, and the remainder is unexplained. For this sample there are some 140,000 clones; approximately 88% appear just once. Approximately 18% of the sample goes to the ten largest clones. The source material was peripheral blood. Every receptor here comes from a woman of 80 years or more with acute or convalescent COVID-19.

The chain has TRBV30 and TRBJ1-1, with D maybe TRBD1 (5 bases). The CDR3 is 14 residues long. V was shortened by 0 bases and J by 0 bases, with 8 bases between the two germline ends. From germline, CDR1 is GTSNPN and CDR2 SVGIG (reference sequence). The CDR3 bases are TGTGCCTGGAGTGTACCAGGGTTGAACACTGAAGCTTTCTTT. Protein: CAWSVPGLNTEAFF.

The CDR3 is CASSFQGGASYEQYF. The CDR3 region has the DNA TGTGCCAGCAGCTTCCAAGGGGGCGCCTCCTACGAGCAGTACTTC. The chain employs TRBV5-4 and TRBJ2-7, with 7 bases lining up with TRBD1. Trimming took 2 bases from V and 0 from J; bases not matched to a gene: 5. CDR3 length: 15 amino acids. Germline CDR1 reads SGHNT; CDR2 reads YYREEE (reference sequence).

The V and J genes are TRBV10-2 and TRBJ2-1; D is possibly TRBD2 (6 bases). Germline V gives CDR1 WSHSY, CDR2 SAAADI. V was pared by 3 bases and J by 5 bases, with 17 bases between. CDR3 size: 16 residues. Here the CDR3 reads CASSDETGSGNNEQFF. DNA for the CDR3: TGCGCCAGCAGTGATGAGACCGGGAGCGGCAACAATGAGCAGTTCTTC.

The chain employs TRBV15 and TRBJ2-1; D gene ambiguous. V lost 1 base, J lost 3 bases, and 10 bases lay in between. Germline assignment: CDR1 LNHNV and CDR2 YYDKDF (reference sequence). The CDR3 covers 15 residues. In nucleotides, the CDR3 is TGTGCCACCAGCAGAGGGTTTTCCGGCTACAATGAGCAGTTCTTC. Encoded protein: CATSRGFSGYNEQFF.

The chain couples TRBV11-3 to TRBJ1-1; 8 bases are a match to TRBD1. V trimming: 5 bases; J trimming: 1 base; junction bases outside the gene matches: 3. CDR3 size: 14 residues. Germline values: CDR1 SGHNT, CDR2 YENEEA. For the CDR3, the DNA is TGTGCCAGCAGCCCAGGGGGCCGGAACACTGAAGCTTTCTTT. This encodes CASSPGGRNTEAFF.

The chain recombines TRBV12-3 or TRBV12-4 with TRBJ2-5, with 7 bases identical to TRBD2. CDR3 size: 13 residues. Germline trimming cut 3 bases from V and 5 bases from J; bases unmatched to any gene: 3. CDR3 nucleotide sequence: TGTGCCAGCAGTTTGGGGGGGTGGGAGACCCAGTACTTC. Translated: CASSLGGWETQYF.

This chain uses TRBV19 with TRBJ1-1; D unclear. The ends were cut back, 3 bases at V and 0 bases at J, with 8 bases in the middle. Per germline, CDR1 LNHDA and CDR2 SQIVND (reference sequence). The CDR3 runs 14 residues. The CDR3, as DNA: TGTGCCAGTAGTATGGTGGCCATGAACACTGAAGCTTTCTTT. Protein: CASSMVAMNTEAFF.

The DNA for the CDR3 is TGTGCCAGCAGCGTAGGAGCGGGAGTCGGCAATGAGCAGTTCTTC. The encoded protein is CASSVGAGVGNEQFF. The chain is built from TRBV9 and TRBJ2-1; 8 positions agree with TRBD2. Trimming at V came to 0 bases and at J to 6 bases, leaving 5 bases not matched to a gene. CDR3 length equals 15 residues. CDR1 and CDR2 (germline): SGDLS, YYNGEE.

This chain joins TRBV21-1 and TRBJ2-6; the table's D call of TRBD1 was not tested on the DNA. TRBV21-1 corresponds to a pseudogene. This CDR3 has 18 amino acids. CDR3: CASSKAGTGDSGANVLTF. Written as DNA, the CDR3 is TGTGCCAGCAGCAAAGCCGGGACAGGCGACTCTGGGGCCAACGTCCTGACTTTC.

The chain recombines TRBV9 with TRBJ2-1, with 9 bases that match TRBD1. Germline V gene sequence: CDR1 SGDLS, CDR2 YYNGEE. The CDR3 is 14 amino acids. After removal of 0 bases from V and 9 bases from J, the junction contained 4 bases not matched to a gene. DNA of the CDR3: TGTGCCAGCAGCGTAGGGACAGGGGATATTGAGCAGTTCTTC. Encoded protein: CASSVGTGDIEQFF.

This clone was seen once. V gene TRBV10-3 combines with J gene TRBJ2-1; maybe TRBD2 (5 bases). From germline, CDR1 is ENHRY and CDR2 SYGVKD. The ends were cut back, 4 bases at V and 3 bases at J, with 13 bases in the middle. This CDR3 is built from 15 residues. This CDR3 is CAISAVLDNYNEQFF. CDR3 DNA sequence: TGTGCCATCAGTGCTGTACTAGACAACTACAATGAGCAGTTCTTC.

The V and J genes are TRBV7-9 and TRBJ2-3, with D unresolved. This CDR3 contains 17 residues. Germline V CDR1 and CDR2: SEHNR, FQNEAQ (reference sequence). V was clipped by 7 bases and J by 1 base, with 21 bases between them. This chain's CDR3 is CASTLTVAVRGTDTQYF. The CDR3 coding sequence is TGTGCCAGCACCCTTACTGTGGCGGTCCGGGGCACAGATACGCAGTATTTT.

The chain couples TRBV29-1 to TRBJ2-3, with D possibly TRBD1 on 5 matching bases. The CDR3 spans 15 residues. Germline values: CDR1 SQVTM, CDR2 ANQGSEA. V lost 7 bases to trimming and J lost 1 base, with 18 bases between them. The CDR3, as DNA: TGCAGCGCTGACTCAGGGCGTGTCGGCACAGATACGCAGTATTTT. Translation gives CSADSGRVGTDTQYF.

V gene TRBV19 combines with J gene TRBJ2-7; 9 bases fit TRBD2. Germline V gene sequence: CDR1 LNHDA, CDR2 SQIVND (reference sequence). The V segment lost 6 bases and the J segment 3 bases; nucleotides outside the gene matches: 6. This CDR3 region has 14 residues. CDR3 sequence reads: CASRNGGGGYEQYF. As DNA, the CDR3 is TGTGCCAGTAGGAATGGCGGGGGGGGCTACGAGCAGTACTTC.

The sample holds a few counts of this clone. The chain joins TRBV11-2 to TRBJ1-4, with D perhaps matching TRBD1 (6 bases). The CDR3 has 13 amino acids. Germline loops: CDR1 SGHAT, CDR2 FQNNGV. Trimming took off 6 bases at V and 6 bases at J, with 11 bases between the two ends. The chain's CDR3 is CASRRTDDEKLFF. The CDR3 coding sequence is TGTGCCAGCAGGCGGACAGATGATGAAAAACTGTTTTTT.

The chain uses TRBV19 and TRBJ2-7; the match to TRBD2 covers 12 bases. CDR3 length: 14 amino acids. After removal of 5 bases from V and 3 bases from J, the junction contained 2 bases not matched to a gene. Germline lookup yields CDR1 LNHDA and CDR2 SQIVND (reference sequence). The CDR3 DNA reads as TGTGCCAGTAGTCAACTAGCGGGAGGCTACGAGCAGTACTTC. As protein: CASSQLAGGYEQYF.

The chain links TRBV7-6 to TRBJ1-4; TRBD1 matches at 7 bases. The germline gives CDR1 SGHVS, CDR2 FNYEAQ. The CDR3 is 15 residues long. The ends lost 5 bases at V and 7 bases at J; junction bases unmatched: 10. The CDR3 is CASSPGTAGGEKLFF. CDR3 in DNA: TGTGCCAGCAGCCCCGGGACAGCGGGGGGTGAAAAACTGTTTTTT.

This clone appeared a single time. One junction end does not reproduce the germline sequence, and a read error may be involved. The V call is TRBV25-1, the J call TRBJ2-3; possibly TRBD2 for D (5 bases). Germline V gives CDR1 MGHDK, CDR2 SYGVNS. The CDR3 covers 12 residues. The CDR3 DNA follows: TGTGCCAGCAGGACCTCTCGCGGGCTTCAGTGGTTT. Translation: CASRTSRGLQWF. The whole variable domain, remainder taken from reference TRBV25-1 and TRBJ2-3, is EADIYQTPRYLVIGTGKKITLECSQTMGHDKMYWYQQDPGMELHLIHYSYGVNSTEKGDLSSESTVSRIRTEHFPLTLESARPSHTSQYLCASRTSRGLQWFGPGTRLTVL.

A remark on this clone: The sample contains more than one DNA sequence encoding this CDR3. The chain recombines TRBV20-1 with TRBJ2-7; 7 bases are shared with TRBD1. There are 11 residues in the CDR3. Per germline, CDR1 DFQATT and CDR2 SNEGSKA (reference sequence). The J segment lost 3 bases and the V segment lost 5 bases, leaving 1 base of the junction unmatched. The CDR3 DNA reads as TGCAGTGCTCGGGACAGCTACGAGCAGTACTTC. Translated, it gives CSARDSYEQYF.

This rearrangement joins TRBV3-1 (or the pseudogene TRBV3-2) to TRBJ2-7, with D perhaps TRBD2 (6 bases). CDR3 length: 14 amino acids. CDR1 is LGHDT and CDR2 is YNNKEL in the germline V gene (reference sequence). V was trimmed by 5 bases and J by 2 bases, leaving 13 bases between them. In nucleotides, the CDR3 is TGTGCCAGCAGCTCGGGACTTCTACCCTACGAGCAGTACTTC. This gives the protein CASSSGLLPYEQYF.

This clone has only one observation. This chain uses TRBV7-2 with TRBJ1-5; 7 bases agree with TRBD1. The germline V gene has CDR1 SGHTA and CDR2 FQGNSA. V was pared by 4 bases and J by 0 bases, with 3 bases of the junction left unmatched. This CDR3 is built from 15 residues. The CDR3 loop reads CASSSQGNSNQPQHF. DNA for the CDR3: TGTGCCAGCAGCTCACAGGGGAATAGCAATCAGCCCCAGCATTTT.

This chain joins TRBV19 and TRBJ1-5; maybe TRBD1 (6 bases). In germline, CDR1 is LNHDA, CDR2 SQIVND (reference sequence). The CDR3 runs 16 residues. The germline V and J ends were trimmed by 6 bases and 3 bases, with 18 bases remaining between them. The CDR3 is CASSRDRSPYNQPQHF. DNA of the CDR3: TGTGCCAGTAGCAGAGACAGGTCCCCATACAATCAGCCCCAGCATTTT.

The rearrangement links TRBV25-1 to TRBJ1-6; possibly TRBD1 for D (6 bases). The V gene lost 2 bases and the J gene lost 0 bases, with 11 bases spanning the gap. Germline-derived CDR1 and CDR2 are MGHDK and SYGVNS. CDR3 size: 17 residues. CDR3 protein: CASSEKQGSSYNSPLHF. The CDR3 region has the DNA TGTGCCAGCAGTGAAAAGCAGGGGAGCTCCTATAATTCACCCCTCCACTTT.

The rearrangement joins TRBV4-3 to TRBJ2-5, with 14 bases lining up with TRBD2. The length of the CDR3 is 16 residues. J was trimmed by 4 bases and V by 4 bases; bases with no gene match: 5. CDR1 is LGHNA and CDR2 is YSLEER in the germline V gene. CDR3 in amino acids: CASSRGLAGGLETQYF. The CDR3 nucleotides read TGCGCCAGCAGCCGAGGACTAGCGGGAGGTCTAGAGACCCAGTACTTC.

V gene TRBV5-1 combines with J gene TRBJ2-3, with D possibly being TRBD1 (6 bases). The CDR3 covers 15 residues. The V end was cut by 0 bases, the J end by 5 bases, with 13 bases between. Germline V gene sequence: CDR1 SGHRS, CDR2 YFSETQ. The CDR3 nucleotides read TGCGCCAGCAGCTTGGCCGTACAGGGTCTAGATACGCAGTATTTT. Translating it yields CASSLAVQGLDTQYF.

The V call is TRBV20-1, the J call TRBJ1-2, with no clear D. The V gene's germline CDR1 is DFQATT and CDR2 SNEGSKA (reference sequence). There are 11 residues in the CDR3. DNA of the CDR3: TGCGCTTTGCGGGAGGTGGATGGCTACACCTTC. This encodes CALREVDGYTF.

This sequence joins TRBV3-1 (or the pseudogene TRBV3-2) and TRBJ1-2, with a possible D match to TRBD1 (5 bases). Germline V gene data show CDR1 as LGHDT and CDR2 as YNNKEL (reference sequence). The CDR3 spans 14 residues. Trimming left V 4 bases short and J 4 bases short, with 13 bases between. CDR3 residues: CASSPQAGPYGYTF. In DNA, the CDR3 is TGTGCCAGCAGCCCCCAGGCAGGGCCCTATGGCTACACCTTC.

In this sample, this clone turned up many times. The CDR3 region is CASLTGGRTDTQYF. CDR3 DNA: TGTGCCAGTTTGACAGGGGGCAGGACAGATACGCAGTATTTT. The chain employs TRBV6-5 and TRBJ2-3, with 10 bases matching TRBD1. V trimming: 9 bases; J trimming: 3 bases; junction bases outside the gene matches: 6. This CDR3 comprises 14 residues. CDR1 and CDR2 from the germline V gene are MNHEY and SVGAGI.

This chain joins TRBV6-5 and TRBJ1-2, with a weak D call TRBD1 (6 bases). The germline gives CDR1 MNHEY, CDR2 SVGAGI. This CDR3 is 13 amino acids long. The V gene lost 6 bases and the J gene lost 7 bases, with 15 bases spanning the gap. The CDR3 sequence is CASRLQGPSGYTF. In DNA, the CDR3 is TGTGCCAGCAGGCTACAGGGACCTTCTGGCTACACCTTC.